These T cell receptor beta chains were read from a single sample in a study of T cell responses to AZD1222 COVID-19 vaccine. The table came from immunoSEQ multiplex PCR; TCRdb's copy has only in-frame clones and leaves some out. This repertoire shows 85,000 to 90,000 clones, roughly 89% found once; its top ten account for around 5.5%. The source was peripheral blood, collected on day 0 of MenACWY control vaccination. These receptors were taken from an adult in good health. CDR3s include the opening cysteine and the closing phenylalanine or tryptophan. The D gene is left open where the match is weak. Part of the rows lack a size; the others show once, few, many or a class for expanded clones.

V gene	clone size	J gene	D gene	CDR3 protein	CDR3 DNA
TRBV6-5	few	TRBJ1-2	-	CASSPGSDYGYTF	TGTGCCAGCAGTCCGGGTAGCGACTATGGCTACACCTTC
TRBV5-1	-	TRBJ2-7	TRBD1	CASSSRTGGPEQYF	TGCGCCAGCAGCTCTAGGACAGGGGGCCCCGAGCAGTACTTC
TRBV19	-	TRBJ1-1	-	CASTSTLDSNTEAFF	TGTGCCAGTACCTCCACCCTGGACTCGAACACTGAAGCTTTCTTT
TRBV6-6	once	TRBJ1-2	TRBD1	CASSPRTGPGMGYGYTF	TGTGCCAGCAGTCCAAGGACAGGGCCCGGGATGGGCTATGGCTACACCTTC
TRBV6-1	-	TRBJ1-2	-	CASSEEPNYGYTF	TGTGCCAGCAGTGAAGAGCCCAACTATGGCTACACCTTC
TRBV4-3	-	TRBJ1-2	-	CASSQDVPPVYGYTF	TGCGCCAGCAGCCAAGATGTCCCCCCGGTCTATGGCTACACCTTC
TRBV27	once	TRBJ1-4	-	CASRVAGNNEKLFF	TGTGCCAGCAGGGTCGCGGGGAATAATGAAAAACTGTTTTTT
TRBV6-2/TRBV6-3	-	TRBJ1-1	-	CASSYSGVPNTEAFF	TGTGCCAGCAGTTACTCGGGGGTCCCGAACACTGAAGCTTTCTTT
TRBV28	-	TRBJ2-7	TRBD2	CASSSAGGPNYEQYF	TGTGCCAGCAGTTCCGCGGGAGGGCCTAATTACGAGCAGTACTTC
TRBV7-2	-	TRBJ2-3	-	CASNIGGAGTDTQYF	TGTGCCAGCAACATAGGGGGGGCCGGCACAGATACGCAGTATTTT
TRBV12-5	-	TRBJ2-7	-	CASGLVSTGHLSYEQYF	TGTGCTAGTGGTTTGGTTTCGACGGGCCACCTATCCTACGAGCAGTACTTC
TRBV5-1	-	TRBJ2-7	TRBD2	CASSLVSGAYEQYF	TGCGCCAGCAGCTTGGTCAGCGGGGCCTACGAGCAGTACTTC
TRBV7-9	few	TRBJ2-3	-	CASSLDVSTDTQYF	TGTGCCAGCAGCTTAGATGTTAGCACAGATACGCAGTATTTT
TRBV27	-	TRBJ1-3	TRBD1	CASSSTGTGFGNTIYF	TGTGCCAGCAGTTCAACCGGGACAGGGTTTGGAAACACCATATATTTT
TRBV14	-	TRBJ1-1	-	CASSHAGALGTEAFF	TGTGCCAGCAGCCACGCCGGGGCATTGGGAACTGAAGCTTTCTTT
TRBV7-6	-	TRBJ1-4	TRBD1	CASSETGALGEKLFF	TGTGCCAGCAGTGAAACAGGGGCGTTAGGTGAAAAACTGTTTTTT
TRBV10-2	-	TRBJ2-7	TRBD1	CASSSGTGILEQYF	TGCGCCAGCAGTTCCGGGACAGGGATTTTAGAGCAGTACTTC
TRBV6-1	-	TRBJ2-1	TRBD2	CASSEMGSAGAVNEQFF	TGTGCCAGCAGTGAAATGGGCTCGGCGGGAGCTGTCAATGAGCAGTTCTTC
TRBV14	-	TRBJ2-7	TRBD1	CASSDQARGEQYF	TGTGCCAGCAGCGACCAGGCCAGGGGGGAGCAGTACTTC
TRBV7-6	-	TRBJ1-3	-	CASSPWDPGNTIYF	TGTGCCAGCAGCCCGTGGGATCCTGGAAACACCATATATTTT
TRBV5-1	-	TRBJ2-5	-	CASSLVGTPQETQYF	TGCGCCAGCAGCTTGGTCGGGACCCCCCAAGAGACCCAGTACTTC
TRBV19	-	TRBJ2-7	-	CASSIRDTTYEQYF	TGTGCCAGTAGTATTCGGGACACCACCTACGAGCAGTACTTC
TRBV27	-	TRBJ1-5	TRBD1	CASSLPPDRGGQPQHF	TGTGCCAGCAGTTTACCCCCAGACAGGGGGGGTCAGCCCCAGCATTTT
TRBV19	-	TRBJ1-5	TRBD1	CASSQHRGTANQPQHF	TGTGCCAGTAGTCAACACAGGGGTACGGCCAATCAGCCCCAGCATTTT
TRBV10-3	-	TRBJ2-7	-	CAISEGRTYEQYF	TGTGCCATCAGTGAGGGCAGAACCTACGAGCAGTACTTC
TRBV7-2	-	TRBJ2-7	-	CASSPQVGSYEQYF	TGTGCCAGCAGCCCTCAGGTAGGGTCCTACGAGCAGTACTTC
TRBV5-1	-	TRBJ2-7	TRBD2	CASSLELSRLAGEQYF	TGCGCCAGCAGCTTGGAGCTGTCCCGACTAGCTGGGGAGCAGTACTTC
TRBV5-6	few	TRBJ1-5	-	CASSVALGGNQPQHF	TGTGCCAGCAGCGTCGCCCTAGGGGGCAATCAGCCCCAGCATTTT
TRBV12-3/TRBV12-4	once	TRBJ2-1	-	CASRQGTITEQFF	TGTGCCAGCAGGCAAGGGACCATCACTGAGCAGTTCTTC
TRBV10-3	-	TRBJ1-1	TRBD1	CASGQDPNTEAFF	TGTGCCTCGGGACAGGACCCCAACACTGAAGCTTTCTTT
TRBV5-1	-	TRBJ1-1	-	CASSLAWGRNTEAFF	TGCGCCAGCAGCTTGGCCTGGGGACGAAACACTGAAGCTTTCTTT
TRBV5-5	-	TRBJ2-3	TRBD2	CASSPVGGSGRAGDTQYF	TGTGCCAGCAGCCCCGTGGGGGGTAGCGGGAGGGCTGGAGATACGCAGTATTTT
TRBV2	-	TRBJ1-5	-	CASTGPGGLGQPQHF	TGTGCCAGCACGGGCCCTGGGGGCCTTGGACAGCCCCAGCATTTT
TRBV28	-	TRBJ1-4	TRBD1	CASRLGGTGANEKLFF	TGTGCCAGCAGACTCGGGGGGACAGGTGCGAATGAAAAACTGTTTTTT
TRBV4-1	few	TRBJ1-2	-	CASSQDQFSNYGYTF	TGCGCCAGCAGCCAAGACCAGTTCTCTAACTATGGCTACACCTTC
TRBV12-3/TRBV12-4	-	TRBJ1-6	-	CASSFPNSPLHF	TGTGCCAGCAGTTTCCCTAATTCACCCCTCCACTTT
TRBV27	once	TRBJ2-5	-	CASSPQQGRRETQYF	TGTGCCAGCAGTCCCCAACAGGGTAGACGGGAGACCCAGTACTTC
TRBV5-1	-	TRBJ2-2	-	CASSMNTGELFF	TGCGCCAGCAGCATGAACACCGGGGAGCTGTTTTTT
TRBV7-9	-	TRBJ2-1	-	CASSPYGHLYNEQFF	TGTGCCAGCAGCCCCTACGGGCATCTCTACAATGAGCAGTTCTTC
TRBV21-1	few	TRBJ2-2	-	CASSKDRGDTGELFF	TGTGCCAGCAGCAAAGATAGGGGGGACACCGGGGAGCTGTTTTTT
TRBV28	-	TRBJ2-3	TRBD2	CASKSPSGTMEDTQYF	TGTGCCAGCAAATCCCCTTCCGGGACTATGGAGGATACGCAGTATTTT
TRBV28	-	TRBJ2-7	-	CASSPRRGPYEQYF	TGTGCCAGCAGTCCAAGGAGGGGACCTTACGAGCAGTACTTC
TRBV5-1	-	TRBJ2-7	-	CASSPSGGPTLYEQYF	TGCGCCAGCAGCCCGAGTGGGGGGCCGACACTTTACGAGCAGTACTTC
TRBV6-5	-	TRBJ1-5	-	CASCVQLRINQPQHF	TGTGCCAGTTGTGTTCAGTTACGCATCAATCAGCCCCAGCATTTT
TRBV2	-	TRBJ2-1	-	CASSAFRISYNEQFF	TGTGCCAGCAGTGCGTTTCGTATCTCCTACAATGAGCAGTTCTTC
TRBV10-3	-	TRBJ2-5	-	CAIGDKQETQYF	TGTGCCATCGGGGACAAACAAGAGACCCAGTACTTC
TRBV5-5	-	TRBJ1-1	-	CASSLEGNTEAFF	TGTGCCAGCAGCTTAGAGGGGAACACTGAAGCTTTCTTT
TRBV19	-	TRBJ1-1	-	CASMEGSGSEAFF	TGTGCCAGTATGGAGGGCTCGGGTAGTGAAGCTTTCTTT
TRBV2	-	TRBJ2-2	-	CASSETGTGELFF	TGTGCCAGCAGCGAGACGGGCACCGGGGAGCTGTTTTTT
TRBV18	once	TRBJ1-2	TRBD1	CASSPNFAGGYGYTF	TGTGCCAGCTCACCAAACTTCGCAGGGGGCTATGGCTACACCTTC
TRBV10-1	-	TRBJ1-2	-	CASSRSRKADGYTF	TGCGCCAGCAGTAGGTCCAGAAAGGCGGATGGCTACACCTTC
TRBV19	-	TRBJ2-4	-	CASSPASLNSRIQYF	TGTGCCAGTAGTCCCGCGAGTCTGAATTCACGCATTCAGTACTTC
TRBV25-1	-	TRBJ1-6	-	CASRDSSYNSPLHF	TGTGCCAGCAGGGATAGCTCCTATAATTCACCCCTCCACTTT
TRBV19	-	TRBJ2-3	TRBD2	CASSILGTSPTDTQYF	TGTGCCAGTAGTATATTAGGGACTAGCCCCACAGATACGCAGTATTTT
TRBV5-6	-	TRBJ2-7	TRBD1	CASSLVGTGVAYEQYF	TGTGCCAGCAGCTTGGTGGGCACAGGGGTTGCCTACGAGCAGTACTTC
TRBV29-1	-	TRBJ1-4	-	CSANRDGGEKLFF	TGCAGCGCTAACAGGGATGGGGGTGAAAAACTGTTTTTT
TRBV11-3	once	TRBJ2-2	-	CASSLDPGVHKAGELFF	TGTGCCAGCAGCTTGGACCCAGGGGTCCATAAAGCCGGGGAGCTGTTTTTT
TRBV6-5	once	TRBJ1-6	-	CASSYDGAANSPLHF	TGTGCCAGCAGTTACGACGGAGCCGCTAATTCACCCCTCCACTTT
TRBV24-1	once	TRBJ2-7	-	CATSDLMGREQYF	TGTGCCACCAGTGATTTGATGGGGCGCGAGCAGTACTTC
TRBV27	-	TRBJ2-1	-	CASSRIPPNEQFF	TGTGCCAGCAGCAGAATCCCCCCCAATGAGCAGTTCTTC